Listed below are T cell receptor beta chains from one sample, sequenced in a study of long-term antiretroviral therapy in people with HIV. The method was immunoSEQ multiplex PCR; TCRdb's version includes in-frame clones alone and lacks a portion of them. The data show over 30,000 clones, roughly 97% seen once. The sequenced sample was unsorted PBMCs, obtained 7.6 years after starting antiretroviral therapy. All receptors come from a man aged 30 to 39 with HIV. The CDR3 runs from the conserved cysteine through the conserved F or W. Fields, in order: CDR3 protein, CDR3 DNA, clone size, J gene, D gene, V gene. A D gene is named only where the DNA matches it firmly. Rows give clone size only sometimes, using once, few, many, or a class for an expanded clone.

CASSLAGQGLRVGYTF TGTGCCAGCAGCTTAGCAGGACAGGGACTTCGGGTTGGCTACACCTTC . TRBJ1-2 TRBD1 TRBV7-8
CASSTQGFEQYF TGTGCCAGCAGCACACAGGGTTTCGAGCAGTACTTC . TRBJ2-7 . TRBV7-8
CASTLGGYGYTF TGTGCCAGCACCCTAGGGGGCTATGGCTACACCTTC . TRBJ1-2 . TRBV11-1
CASSGDRGDEQFF TGTGCCAGCAGTGGAGACAGGGGTGATGAGCAGTTCTTC . TRBJ2-1 TRBD1 TRBV6-1
CASGGQGANTGELFF TGCGCCAGCGGTGGGCAGGGGGCAAACACCGGGGAGCTGTTTTTT . TRBJ2-2 TRBD1 TRBV10-2
CASSLGAGNTEAFF TGTGCCAGCAGCTTAGGTGCAGGGAACACTGAAGCTTTCTTT . TRBJ1-1 . TRBV7-9
CASSPGRLSTEAFF TGTGCCAGCAGCCCCGGACGGCTCTCTACTGAAGCTTTCTTT . TRBJ1-1 . TRBV6-5
CASSLVSRVEAFF TGTGCCAGCAGCTTAGTAAGCAGGGTCGAAGCTTTCTTT . TRBJ1-1 . TRBV7-2
CASSFEGTFSYNEQFF TGTGCCAGCAGTTTTGAGGGTACGTTCTCCTACAATGAGCAGTTCTTC . TRBJ2-1 . TRBV27
CASSMQGGGYEQYF TGTGCCAGCAGCATGCAGGGGGGGGGTTACGAGCAGTACTTC . TRBJ2-7 . TRBV9
CASSLLGGYTF TGTGCCAGCAGCCTGCTGGGAGGCTACACCTTC . TRBJ1-2 . TRBV2
CASSQDVSRGETQYF TGCGCCAGCAGCCAAGATGTTTCCAGGGGGGAGACCCAGTACTTC . TRBJ2-5 TRBD1 TRBV4-3
CASSQGDRANEKLFF TGCGCCAGCAGCCAAGGGGACAGGGCTAATGAAAAACTGTTTTTT . TRBJ1-4 TRBD1 TRBV4-1
CASSPTGLWGEQYF TGCGCCAGCAGCCCTACGGGACTATGGGGCGAGCAGTACTTC . TRBJ2-7 TRBD2 TRBV4-1
CASSPAIGGYEQYF TGTGCCAGCAGCCCAGCGATAGGGGGCTACGAGCAGTACTTC . TRBJ2-7 . TRBV7-2
CASSVTSGVGEQFF TGTGCCAGCAGCGTGACTAGCGGGGTTGGTGAGCAGTTCTTC . TRBJ2-1 TRBD2 TRBV9
CASSLGDEKLFF TGTGCCAGCAGCCTGGGGGATGAAAAACTGTTTTTT . TRBJ1-4 . TRBV7-2
CASSLAGGSGIPNPEQYF TGTGCCAGCAGCTTAGCCGGCGGTAGCGGGATTCCTAACCCCGAGCAGTACTTC once TRBJ2-7 TRBD2 TRBV7-8
CASSLGSGGRDEQFF TGTGCCAGCAGCTTAGGTAGCGGGGGGAGGGATGAGCAGTTCTTC . TRBJ2-1 TRBD2 TRBV5-6
CATRITGRENTEAFF TGTGCCACACGTATTACGGGACGAGAGAACACTGAAGCTTTCTTT . TRBJ1-1 . TRBV19
CASSDGDGDFGNTIYF TGTGCCAGCAGCGACGGGGACGGAGACTTTGGAAACACCATATATTTT . TRBJ1-3 . TRBV9
CASSQDPGASKTQYF TGTGCCAGCAGCCAAGATCCGGGAGCCTCAAAGACCCAGTACTTC . TRBJ2-5 . TRBV4-2
CASSQARGGSSYEQYF TGCGCCAGCAGCCAAGCCCGGGGAGGGAGCTCCTACGAGCAGTACTTC once TRBJ2-7 TRBD2 TRBV4-3
CASSLGQSYEQYF TGTGCCAGCAGCTTGGGACAATCCTACGAGCAGTACTTC . TRBJ2-7 . TRBV5-6
CASSSPTGGVTYEQYF TGTGCCAGCAGCTCTCCAACAGGGGGCGTAACCTACGAGCAGTACTTC . TRBJ2-7 TRBD1 TRBV5-4
CASSYEGGDTEAFF TGTGCCAGCAGTTATGAGGGAGGCGACACTGAAGCTTTCTTT . TRBJ1-1 . TRBV6-5
CASSPLTSGSSYNEQFF TGCGCCAGCAGCCCCCTGACTAGCGGGAGTTCCTACAATGAGCAGTTCTTC . TRBJ2-1 TRBD2 TRBV4-3
CASSSTYRDWGTEQYF TGTGCCAGCAGCTCCACTTACCGGGACTGGGGCACCGAGCAGTACTTC . TRBJ2-7 . TRBV13
CASSPTGPTEAFF TGTGCCAGCTCACCGACAGGGCCCACTGAAGCTTTCTTT . TRBJ1-1 TRBD1 TRBV18
CASSYRDRGEQYF TGTGCCAGCAGTTACAGGGACAGGGGGGAGCAGTACTTC . TRBJ2-7 TRBD1 TRBV6-5
CASSVVGGTDTQYF TGTGCCAGCAGCGTAGTGGGGGGTACAGATACGCAGTATTTT . TRBJ2-3 . TRBV9
CASSVVVYEQYF TGTGCCAGCAGTGTTGTGGTCTACGAGCAGTACTTC once TRBJ2-7 . TRBV2
CASSPGALYGYTF TGTGCCAGCAGCCCAGGGGCCCTCTATGGCTACACCTTC . TRBJ1-2 . TRBV7-6
CASSWTRARETQYF TGTGCCAGCAGCTGGACTCGGGCGAGAGAGACCCAGTACTTC . TRBJ2-5 . TRBV7-2
CASSIGGALDSPLHF TGTGCCAGTAGTATCGGGGGGGCACTTGATTCACCCCTCCACTTT . TRBJ1-6 . TRBV19
CASSEPVGNQETQYF TGTGCCAGCAGTGAACCTGTTGGCAACCAAGAGACCCAGTACTTC . TRBJ2-5 . TRBV2
CASSDQGKSNEKLFF TGTGCCAGCAGCGACCAGGGGAAGAGTAATGAAAAACTGTTTTTT . TRBJ1-4 . TRBV7-2
CASSEVLSTAQYF TGTGCCAGCAGTGAGGTGCTATCGACTGCGCAGTACTTC . TRBJ2-7 . TRBV6-1
CATSRTLAGTTDTQYF TGTGCCACCAGCAGAACCCTAGCGGGAACCACAGATACGCAGTATTTT . TRBJ2-3 TRBD2 TRBV15
CASSGTSGFYNEQFF TGCGCCAGCAGCGGGACTAGCGGGTTCTACAATGAGCAGTTCTTC . TRBJ2-1 TRBD2 TRBV5-1
CSVMGQWETEAFF TGCAGCGTAATGGGACAGTGGGAGACTGAAGCTTTCTTT . TRBJ1-1 TRBD1 TRBV29-1